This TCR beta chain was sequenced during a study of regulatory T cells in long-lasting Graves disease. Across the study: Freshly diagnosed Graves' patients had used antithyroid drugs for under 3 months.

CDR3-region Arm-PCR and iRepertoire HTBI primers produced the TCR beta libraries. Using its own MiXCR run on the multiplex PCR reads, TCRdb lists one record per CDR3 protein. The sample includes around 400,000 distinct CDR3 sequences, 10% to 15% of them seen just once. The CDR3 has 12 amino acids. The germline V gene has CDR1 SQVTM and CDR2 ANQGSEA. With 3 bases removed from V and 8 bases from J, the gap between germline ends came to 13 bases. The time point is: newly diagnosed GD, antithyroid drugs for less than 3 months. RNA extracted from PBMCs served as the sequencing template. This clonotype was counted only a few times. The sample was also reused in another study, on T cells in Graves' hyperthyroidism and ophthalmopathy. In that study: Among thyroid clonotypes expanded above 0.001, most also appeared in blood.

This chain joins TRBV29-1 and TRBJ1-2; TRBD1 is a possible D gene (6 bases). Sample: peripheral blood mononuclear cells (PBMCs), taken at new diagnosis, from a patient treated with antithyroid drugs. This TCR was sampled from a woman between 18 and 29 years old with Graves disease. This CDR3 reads CSVDRQGQGYTF. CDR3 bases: TGCAGCGTTGATCGGCAGGGGCAAGGCTACACCTTC. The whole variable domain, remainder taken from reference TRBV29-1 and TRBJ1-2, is SAVISQKPSRDICQRGTSLTIQCQVDSQVTMMFWYRQQPGQSLTLIATANQGSEATYESGFVIDKFPISRPNLTFSTLTVSNMSPEDSSIYLCSVDRQGQGYTFGSGTRLTVV.